This T cell receptor (beta chain) was obtained from a study of shared clonotypes between healthy human individuals. Broader study findings: Blood alone was sampled, and tissue repertoires likely differ.

For each subset, genomic DNA was distributed in equal portions over several immunoSEQ plates. The method was immunoSEQ multiplex PCR; TCRdb's version includes in-frame clones alone and lacks a portion of them. The data hold a few hundred thousand clones, with 50% to 75% observed a single time. This CDR3 contains 18 residues. V dropped 3 bases and J dropped 3; count of bases not matched to a gene: 13. Germline V lookup: CDR1 LNHNV, CDR2 YYDKDF (reference sequence). In the case of this clone: Its antigen is unknown.

The sample taken for sequencing was memory CD4+ T cells sorted from blood. The subset was: CD45RA-negative fraction. This clonotype was obtained from a man under 40 in good health. V is TRBV15 and J is TRBJ2-3; TRBD2 aligns across 9 bases. CDR3 bases: TGTGCCACCAGCAGCCTCTTTGTGATAGCGGGAGAAACAGATACGCAGTATTTT. It translates to CATSSLFVIAGETDTQYF.